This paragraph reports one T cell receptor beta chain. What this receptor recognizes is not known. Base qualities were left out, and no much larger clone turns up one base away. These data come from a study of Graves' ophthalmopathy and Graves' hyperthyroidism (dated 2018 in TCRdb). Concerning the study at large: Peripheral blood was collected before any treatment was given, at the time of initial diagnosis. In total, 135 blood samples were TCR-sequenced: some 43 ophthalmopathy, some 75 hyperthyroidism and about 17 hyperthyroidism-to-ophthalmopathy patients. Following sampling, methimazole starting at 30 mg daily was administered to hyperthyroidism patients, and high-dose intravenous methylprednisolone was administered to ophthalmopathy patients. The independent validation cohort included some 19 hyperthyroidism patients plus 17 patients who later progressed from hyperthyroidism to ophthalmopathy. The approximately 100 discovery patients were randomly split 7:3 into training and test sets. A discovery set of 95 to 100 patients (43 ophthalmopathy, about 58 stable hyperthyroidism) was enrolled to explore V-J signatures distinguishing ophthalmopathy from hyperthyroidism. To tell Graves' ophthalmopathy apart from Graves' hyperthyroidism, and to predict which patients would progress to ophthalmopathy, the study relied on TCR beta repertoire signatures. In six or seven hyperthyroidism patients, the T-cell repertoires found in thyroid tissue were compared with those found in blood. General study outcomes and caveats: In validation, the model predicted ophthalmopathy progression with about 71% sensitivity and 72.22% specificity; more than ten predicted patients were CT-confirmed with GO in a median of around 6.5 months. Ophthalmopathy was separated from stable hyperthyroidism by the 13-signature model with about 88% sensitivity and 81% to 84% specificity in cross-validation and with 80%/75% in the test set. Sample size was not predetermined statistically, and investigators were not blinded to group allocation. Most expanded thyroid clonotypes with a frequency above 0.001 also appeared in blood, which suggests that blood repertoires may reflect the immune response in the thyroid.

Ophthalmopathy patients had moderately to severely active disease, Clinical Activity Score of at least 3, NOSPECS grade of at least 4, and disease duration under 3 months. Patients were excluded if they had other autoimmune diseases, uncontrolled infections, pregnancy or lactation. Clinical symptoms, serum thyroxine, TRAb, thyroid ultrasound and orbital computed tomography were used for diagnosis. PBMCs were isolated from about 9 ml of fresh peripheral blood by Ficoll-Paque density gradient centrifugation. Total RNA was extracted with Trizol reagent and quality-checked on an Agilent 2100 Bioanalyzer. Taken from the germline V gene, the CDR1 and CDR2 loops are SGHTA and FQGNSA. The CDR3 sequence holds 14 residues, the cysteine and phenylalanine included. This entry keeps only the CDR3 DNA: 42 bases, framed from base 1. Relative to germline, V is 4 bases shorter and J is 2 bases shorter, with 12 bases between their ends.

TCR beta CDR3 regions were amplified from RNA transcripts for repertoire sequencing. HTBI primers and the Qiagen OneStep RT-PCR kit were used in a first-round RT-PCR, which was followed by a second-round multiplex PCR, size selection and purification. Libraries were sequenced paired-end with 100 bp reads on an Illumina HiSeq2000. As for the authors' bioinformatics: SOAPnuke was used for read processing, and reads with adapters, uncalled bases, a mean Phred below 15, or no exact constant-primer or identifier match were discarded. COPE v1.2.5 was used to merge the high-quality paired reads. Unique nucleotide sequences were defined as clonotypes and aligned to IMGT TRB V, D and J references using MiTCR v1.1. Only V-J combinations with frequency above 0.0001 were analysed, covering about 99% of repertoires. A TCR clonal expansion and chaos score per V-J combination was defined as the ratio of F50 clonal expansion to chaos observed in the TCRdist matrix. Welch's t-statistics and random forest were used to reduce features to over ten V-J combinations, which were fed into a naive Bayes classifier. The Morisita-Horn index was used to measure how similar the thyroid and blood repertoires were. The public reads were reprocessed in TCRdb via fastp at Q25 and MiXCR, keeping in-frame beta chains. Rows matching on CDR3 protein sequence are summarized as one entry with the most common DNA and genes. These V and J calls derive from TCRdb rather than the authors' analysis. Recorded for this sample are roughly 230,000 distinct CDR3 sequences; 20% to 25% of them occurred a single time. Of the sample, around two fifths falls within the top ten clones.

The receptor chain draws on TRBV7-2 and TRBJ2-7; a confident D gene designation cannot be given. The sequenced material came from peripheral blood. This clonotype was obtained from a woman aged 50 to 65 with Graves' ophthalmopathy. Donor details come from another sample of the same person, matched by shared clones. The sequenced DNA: TGTGCCAGCAGCTCGACTTGGTTACCCTACGAGCAGTACTTC. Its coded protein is CASSSTWLPYEQYF.